The TCR beta chain under discussion was sequenced for a study of cytomegalovirus exposure and HLA in healthy donors. Background on the study: Caucasian-associated ancestry cluster membership applied to around 76% of 398 genotyped donors.

Germline V gene lookup returns CDR1 SGHRS and CDR2 YFSETQ. This CDR3 is 14 amino acids long. V shed 0 bases and J 2 bases; nucleotides not matched to a gene: 1. Study-level points and caveats: Serostatus for CMV was the only available immune exposure information. An assumption of roughly uniform sequencing depth across donors underlay the presence/absence analyses.

A word on this clone: Its antigen remains unidentified.

Vbeta (60) and Jbeta (13) primers were used in the PCR. TCRdb keeps only in-frame clones here, not all; method: immunoSEQ multiplex PCR. The data contain fewer than 120,000 clones, 60% to 85% of them seen just once; the ten biggest clones take up around 2.9%. The clonotype was recovered from a woman aged 60-70 years in good health and CMV-seropositive. The chain joins TRBV5-1 to TRBJ1-2; 7 nucleotides match TRBD1. The source material was PBMCs. The CDR3 here is CASSLGGQNYGYTF. The CDR3 coding sequence is TGCGCCAGCAGCTTGGGGGGACAGAACTATGGCTACACCTTC.